A single sample gave rise to the 32 T cell receptor beta chains below, sequenced in a study of regulatory T cells in long-lasting Graves disease. The TCR beta library used iRepertoire HTBI primers with Arm-PCR amplification of CDR3. TCRdb reanalysed the multiplex PCR reads using MiXCR and keeps one entry per CDR3 protein. The sample records around 470,000 distinct CDR3 sequences, roughly 15% being singletons. Sample time point: newly diagnosed GD, antithyroid drugs for less than 3 months. Following extraction of RNA from PBMCs, that RNA was used to make the TCR library. This same sample was also part of a study on T cells in Graves' hyperthyroidism and ophthalmopathy.

Sequencing used peripheral blood mononuclear cells (PBMCs), obtained at new diagnosis, from a patient treated with antithyroid drugs. The receptors stem from a woman aged 45-65 years with Graves disease.

As regards this clonotype: This may stem from a read error, because a much larger clone lies one nucleotide away. V and J are TRBV27 and TRBJ2-3; no clear D gene. The DNA matches TRBJ1-5 better at its end, which makes the J call doubtful. CDR3 length: 15 amino acids. Looked up from germline, CDR1 is MNHEY and CDR2 is SMNVEV (reference sequence). CDR3 bases: TGTGCCAGCAGTACGCTAGCGGGAGGTATAGATACGCAGCATTTT. Protein: CASSTLAGGIDTQHF.

This clonotype was counted many times. The genes are TRBV28 and TRBJ2-3; no definite D call. The germline V gene encodes CDR1 MDHEN and CDR2 SYDVKM. V lost 2 bases, J lost 2 bases, and 17 bases lay in between. This CDR3 is 17 amino acids long. Here the CDR3 reads CASSLIELQPVTDTQYF. The CDR3 nucleotides read TGTGCCAGCAGTTTAATCGAGCTCCAACCCGTCACAGATACGCAGTATTTT.

This clonotype has at least ten counts. The rearrangement links TRBV6-5 to TRBJ2-5; D unclear. CDR3 length: 16 amino acids. The V gene lost 4 bases and the J gene lost 2 bases, with 17 bases spanning the gap. Germline values: CDR1 MNHEY, CDR2 SVGAGI. The chain's CDR3 is CASSFSTLGGQETQYF. The DNA for the CDR3 is TGTGCCAGCAGTTTCTCAACGCTGGGTGGACAAGAGACCCAGTACTTC.

This clonotype was seen ten or more times. This rearrangement joins TRBV3-1 to TRBJ2-7; 9 nucleotides line up with TRBD2. Germline V gives CDR1 LGHDT, CDR2 YNNKEL (reference sequence). J gave up 4 bases and V 1 base, and 17 bases lay outside the gene matches. The CDR3 has 19 amino acids. The CDR3 DNA sequence: TGTGCCAGCAGCCAAGTGTCGAGGACTAGCGACCCGAGGTGGTACGAGCAGTACTTC. Its translation is CASSQVSRTSDPRWYEQYF.

A note on this clonotype: Without the conserved terminal phenylalanine or tryptophan, this CDR3 likely stems from a read error. CDR3 protein: CASGRGGTGGRYGYTS. Written as DNA, the CDR3 is TGTGCTAGTGGTAGAGGCGGGACAGGGGGCCGCTATGGCTACACCTCC. The V call is TRBV12-5, the J call TRBJ1-2; 12 bases agree with TRBD1. Germline trimming cut 5 bases from V and 4 bases from J; bases unmatched to any gene: 8. There are 16 residues in the CDR3. Germline V gene lookup returns CDR1 LGHNT and CDR2 FRNRAP.

The J gene is TRBJ2-1, the V gene TRBV9; D unclear. The germline V gene encodes CDR1 SGDLS and CDR2 YYNGEE. The ends were cut back, 0 bases at V and 9 bases at J, with 7 bases in the middle. This CDR3 comprises 12 residues. CDR3 in amino acids: CASSVVGSEQFF. CDR3 sequence (DNA): TGTGCCAGCAGCGTAGTGGGAAGTGAGCAGTTCTTC.

In this sample, this clonotype turned up many times. The V call is TRBV28, the J call TRBJ2-7, with 7 positions matching TRBD2. This CDR3 contains 17 residues. Germline assignment: CDR1 MDHEN and CDR2 SYDVKM. V shed 4 bases, J shed 4 bases, and the junction held 16 bases outside the gene matches. CDR3 in amino acids: CASSWWLADPGRYEQYF. In DNA form, the CDR3 reads TGTGCCAGCAGTTGGTGGCTAGCGGACCCTGGTAGGTACGAGCAGTACTTC.

This clonotype occurred a few times. V gene TRBV20-1 combines with J gene TRBJ2-1, with D tentatively TRBD2 (6 bases). V shed 1 base and J shed 7 bases, with 11 bases lying between them. This CDR3 spans 13 amino acids. In germline, CDR1 is DFQATT, CDR2 SNEGSKA (reference sequence). This chain's CDR3 is CSARVVSGNEQFF. The CDR3, as DNA: TGCAGTGCTAGAGTGGTCAGCGGGAATGAGCAGTTCTTC.

The sample holds many counts of this clonotype. This rearrangement joins TRBV7-3 to TRBJ2-3; a weak D match, TRBD2 (6 bases). V lost 5 bases, J lost 4 bases, and 10 bases lay in between. The CDR3 runs to 13 residues. Germline V lookup: CDR1 SGHTA, CDR2 FQGTGA. The CDR3 bases are TGTGCCAGCAGCAAGAGGGACTCAGATACGCAGTATTTT. It codes for CASSKRDSDTQYF. Full variable domain (rest looked up from reference TRBV7-3 and TRBJ2-3): GAGVSQTPSNKVTEKGKYVELRCDPISGHTALYWYRQSLGQGPEFLIYFQGTGAADDSGLPNDRFFAVRPEGSVSTLKIQRTERGDSAVYLCASSKRDSDTQYFGPGTRLTVL.

As to this clonotype: No conserved phenylalanine or tryptophan ends this CDR3, so it is likely a read error. This chain uses TRBV28 with TRBJ1-2; 11 bases line up with TRBD1. The germline gives CDR1 MDHEN, CDR2 SYDVKM. The CDR3 contains 17 residues. V trimming: 7 bases; J trimming: 4 bases; junction bases outside the gene matches: 14. This CDR3 reads CASTFWELGTGGYGYTL. CDR3 DNA: TGTGCCAGCACTTTTTGGGAGTTAGGGACAGGGGGCTATGGCTACACCCTC.

This clonotype has just a few counts. The chain uses TRBV28 and TRBJ1-5, with 8 bases aligning to TRBD1. Germline V gene data show CDR1 as MDHEN and CDR2 as SYDVKM. CDR3 length equals 17 residues. Germline trimming cut 6 bases from V and 2 bases from J; bases unmatched to any gene: 12. The CDR3 region is CASSNTDRVGGNQPQHF. The CDR3 nucleotides read TGTGCCAGCAGCAACACGGACAGGGTGGGAGGCAATCAGCCCCAGCATTTT. The full variable domain, its missing parts supplied by reference TRBV28 and TRBJ1-5, is DVKVTQSSRYLVKRTGEKVFLECVQDMDHENMFWYRQDPGLGLRLIYFSYDVKMKEKGDIPEGYSVSREKKERFSLILESASTNQTSMYLCASSNTDRVGGNQPQHFGDGTRLSIL.

In this sample, this clonotype turned up many times. The chain is built from TRBV7-2 and TRBJ2-7; D uncertain. Germline CDR1 is SGHTA and CDR2 is FQGNSA. Trimming removed 5 bases from V and 1 base from J, with 18 bases in between. This CDR3 region has 16 residues. The CDR3 nucleotides are TGTGCCAGCAGCGGTGTATTACGTGGGTTATCCTACGAGCAGTACTTC. As protein: CASSGVLRGLSYEQYF.

This clonotype was found a few times. The V call is TRBV6-1, the J call TRBJ1-3, with D possibly matching TRBD1 (5 bases). Trimming took off 8 bases at V and 0 bases at J, with 14 bases between the two ends. Germline CDR1 and CDR2: MNHNS and SASEGT. There are 15 residues in the CDR3. The CDR3 DNA follows: TGTGCCAGCCTCGTGGGGGTCAGCTCTGGAAACACCATATATTTT. It is translated as CASLVGVSSGNTIYF.

This chain uses TRBV9 with TRBJ1-6; possibly TRBD1 for D (5 bases). The CDR3 runs to 16 residues. Germline V gives CDR1 SGDLS, CDR2 YYNGEE. V was pared by 4 bases and J by 5 bases, with 16 bases between. The CDR3 DNA follows: TGTGCCAGCAGCCTCGGATCAGGGAGTAATAATTCACCCCTCCACTTT. As protein: CASSLGSGSNNSPLHF.

The chain joins TRBV29-1 to TRBJ1-2, with D unclear. Trimming removed 4 bases at V and 4 bases at J, with 16 bases between. Germline V gene data show CDR1 as SQVTM and CDR2 as ANQGSEA. CDR3 length: 14 amino acids. In DNA form, the CDR3 reads TGCAGCGTTGGGTACCTGGACCCCTCCTATGGCTACACCTTC. Its translation: CSVGYLDPSYGYTF.

For this clonotype: A much larger clonotype is one base distant, so this may be a read error. The rearrangement links TRBV7-3 to TRBJ1-1; D might be TRBD1 (6 bases). This CDR3 has 17 residues. Germline V gene data show CDR1 as SGHTA and CDR2 as FQGTGA. For the CDR3, the DNA is TGTACCAGCAGTAAGGGGGGGGGGGACCTATTAGACACTGAAGCTTTCTTT. Its translation: CTSSKGGGDLLDTEAFF.

This clonotype was counted many times. The J gene is TRBJ1-2, the V gene TRBV30; 8 nucleotides match TRBD1. The CDR3 covers 17 residues. Germline CDR1 and CDR2: GTSNPN and SVGIG (reference sequence). V dropped 1 base and J dropped 1; count of bases not matched to a gene: 11. CDR3 in amino acids: CAWSASLWDRSNYGYTF. The CDR3 bases are TGTGCCTGGAGTGCTTCTTTGTGGGACAGGAGTAACTATGGCTACACCTTC.

This clonotype was seen repeatedly, ten times or more. The chain has TRBV5-6 and TRBJ2-5, with D possibly TRBD2 on 6 matching bases. The ends were cut back, 4 bases at V and 7 bases at J, with 20 bases in the middle. CDR3 length equals 15 residues. Per germline, CDR1 SGHDT and CDR2 YYEEEE. CDR3 DNA sequence: TGTGCCAGCAGCCTAGCGTCGGAACCGATTGCGACCCAGTACTTC. It codes for CASSLASEPIATQYF.

This chain uses TRBV28 with TRBJ1-1; perhaps TRBD1 as D (6 bases). The ends were cut back, 3 bases at V and 4 bases at J, with 9 bases in the middle. CDR1 is MDHEN, CDR2 SYDVKM, per germline. The CDR3 length is 13 residues. The CDR3 DNA is TGTGCCAGCAGTTTCGGGGGGGCCACTGAAGCTTTCTTT. This encodes CASSFGGATEAFF.

At least ten counts were recorded for this clonotype. The chain joins TRBV7-9 to TRBJ2-7; 8 bases agree with TRBD1. The CDR3 extends over 14 amino acids. With V trimmed by 3 bases and J by 2 bases, 3 bases remained unmatched. Germline assignment: CDR1 SEHNR and CDR2 FQNEAQ (reference sequence). Here the CDR3 reads CASSFQGAPYEQYF. The CDR3 DNA sequence: TGTGCCAGCAGCTTCCAGGGGGCTCCCTACGAGCAGTACTTC.

As regards this clonotype: This sequence is one base from a far larger clone and is likely a read error. The V and J genes are TRBV2 and TRBJ2-5, with TRBD2 as a possible D gene (5 bases). Germline assignment: CDR1 SNHLY and CDR2 FYNNEI. Trimming removed 5 bases from V and 5 bases from J, with 12 bases in between. There are 13 residues in the CDR3. CDR3 nucleotide sequence: TGTGCCAGCAGTTTAGTCGGGAACGAGACCCAGTACTTC. It specifies CASSLVGNETQYF. The full variable domain, rest sourced from reference TRBV2 and TRBJ2-5, is EPEVTQTPSHQVTQMGQEVILRCVPISNHLYFYWYRQILGQKVEFLVSFYNNEISEKSEIFDDQFSVERPDGSNFTLKIRSTKLEDSAMYFCASSLVGNETQYFGPGTRLLVL.

Worth noting for this clonotype: Being one base from a much bigger clone, this may be a read error. This chain links TRBV2 with TRBJ1-4; 7 bases are a match to TRBD1. The ends lost 7 bases at V and 3 bases at J; junction bases unmatched: 8. The CDR3 loop spans 15 amino acids. Germline V gene data show CDR1 as SNHLY and CDR2 as FYNNEI. The CDR3 sequence is CASIGTVLANEKLFF. The CDR3 DNA reads TGTGCCAGCATAGGGACAGTTTTGGCTAATGAAAAACTGTTTTTT.

The rearrangement uses TRBV19 and TRBJ1-4; TRBD1 matches at 7 bases. This CDR3 has 14 amino acids. Trimming at V came to 4 bases and at J to 4 bases, leaving 3 bases not matched to a gene. CDR1 and CDR2 (germline): LNHDA, SQIVND (reference sequence). This CDR3 reads CASSKDRSNEKLFF. In DNA form, the CDR3 reads TGTGCCAGTAGTAAGGACAGGAGTAATGAAAAACTGTTTTTT. Full variable domain (rest looked up from reference TRBV19 and TRBJ1-4): DGGITQSPKYLFRKEGQNVTLSCEQNLNHDAMYWYRQDPGQGLRLIYYSQIVNDFQKGDIAEGYSVSREKKESFPLTVTSAQKNPTAFYLCASSKDRSNEKLFFGSGTQLSVL.

This clonotype was observed many times. The chain links TRBV2 to TRBJ1-5; D uncertain. The CDR3 runs to 14 residues. V shed 6 bases and J shed 2 bases, with 11 bases lying between them. Germline CDR1 and CDR2: SNHLY and FYNNEI. The CDR3 loop reads CASSSTDGNQPQHF. Here the CDR3 DNA reads TGTGCCAGCAGCTCAACGGACGGCAATCAGCCCCAGCATTTT.

Details on this clonotype: A far bigger clonotype differs at one base, so this is likely a read error. The chain carries TRBV12-3 or TRBV12-4 and TRBJ2-1; tentatively, D is TRBD1 (6 bases). This CDR3 has 14 residues. V was cut by 6 bases and J by 10 bases, with 19 bases left in between. This chain's CDR3 is CASSREGGAYEQFF. For the CDR3, the DNA is TGTGCCAGCAGCCGCGAAGGGGGAGCCTACGAGCAGTTCTTC.

Many counts were recorded for this clonotype. V is TRBV11-2 and J is TRBJ2-1; D call uncertain. The CDR3 totals 17 residues. Germline values: CDR1 SGHAT, CDR2 FQNNGV. The ends were cut back, 0 bases at V and 4 bases at J, with 16 bases in the middle. CDR3 DNA sequence: TGTGCCAGCAGCTTAGACCCCGCTGTGTTCAGGTACAATGAGCAGTTCTTC. Protein sequence: CASSLDPAVFRYNEQFF.

This clonotype was found a few times. The chain links TRBV4-1 to TRBJ2-3; 7 nucleotides align to TRBD1. The CDR3 runs to 16 residues. J was trimmed by 2 bases and V by 0 bases; bases with no gene match: 5. From germline, CDR1 is MGHRA and CDR2 YSYEKL. The CDR3 loop reads CASSQDRTGYTDTQYF. The CDR3 coding sequence is TGCGCCAGCAGCCAAGACAGGACAGGATACACAGATACGCAGTATTTT.

In its sample, this clonotype was seen a few times. The chain carries TRBV2 and TRBJ2-7, with D unresolved. CDR3 size: 14 residues. Trimming cost V 4 bases and J 3 bases, with 13 bases left between them. In germline, CDR1 is SNHLY, CDR2 FYNNEI. This CDR3 reads CASSVETWSYEQYF. The CDR3 nucleotides read TGTGCCAGCAGTGTTGAGACCTGGAGCTACGAGCAGTACTTC. Using reference TRBV2 and TRBJ2-7 for the parts outside the CDR3, the full variable domain is EPEVTQTPSHQVTQMGQEVILRCVPISNHLYFYWYRQILGQKVEFLVSFYNNEISEKSEIFDDQFSVERPDGSNFTLKIRSTKLEDSAMYFCASSVETWSYEQYFGPGTRLTVT.

A word on this clonotype: A clone one base away is much larger, so this may be a read error. V and J are TRBV27 and TRBJ2-1, with 8 nucleotides matching TRBD2. The CDR3 has 17 amino acids. Germline CDR1 is MNHEY and CDR2 is SMNVEV (reference sequence). CDR3 residues: CASNLIPGLVGGGEQFF. In DNA, the CDR3 is TGTGCCAGCAATTTAATCCCGGGACTAGTGGGGGGAGGGGAGCAGTTCTTC.

This clonotype was seen at least ten times. The chain uses TRBV6-2 or TRBV6-3 and TRBJ2-3; tentatively, D is TRBD1 (5 bases). The J call may be in error: the DNA end matches TRBJ2-5 better. Germline V gene lookup returns CDR1 MNHEY and CDR2 SVGEGT. CDR3 length: 14 residues. CDR3 region: CASSYSGVLATQYF. DNA of the CDR3: TGTGCCAGCAGTTACTCAGGGGTGCTTGCGACCCAGTACTTC.

The genes are TRBV25-1 and TRBJ1-1, with 8 positions matching TRBD1. V shed 1 base and J 4 bases; nucleotides not matched to a gene: 8. The CDR3 spans 16 residues. The V gene's germline CDR1 is MGHDK and CDR2 SYGVNS. The CDR3 DNA sequence: TGTGCCAGCAGTGAATCAGGACAGGGTGGTAGCACTGAAGCTTTCTTT. Its protein is CASSESGQGGSTEAFF.

This clonotype was detected many times. This chain uses TRBV7-9 with TRBJ2-1; D possibly corresponds to TRBD2 (6 bases). Germline lookup yields CDR1 SEHNR and CDR2 FQNEAQ (reference sequence). The CDR3 length is 15 residues. Between the trimmed V and J ends, which lost 5 bases and 4 bases, there was a span of 15 bases. CDR3 in amino acids: CASSRPGSSYNEQFF. CDR3 nucleotides: TGTGCCAGCAGCCGACCCGGGAGTTCATACAATGAGCAGTTCTTC.